This TCR beta chain was recorded in a study of cytomegalovirus exposure and HLA in healthy donors. Broader study findings: Analysis performed later found more than 15,000 TCR beta sequences associated with HLA alleles at 0.05 false discovery rate.

This clone has just one count. What it binds is not known. The PCR contained 60 Vbeta and 13 Jbeta primers. The protocol was immunoSEQ multiplex PCR, while the TCRdb copy is restricted to in-frame clones and leaves out a portion. Found here are some 180,000 clones, approximately 84% of them singletons; the top ten hold 1.2% to 1.5%. The source material was PBMCs. The clonotype originates from a girl aged 10 to 17 in good health and CMV-seropositive.

The CDR3 protein is CSVQGYEQYF. For the CDR3, the DNA is TGCAGCGTTCAGGGCTACGAGCAGTACTTC. The V and J genes are TRBV29-1 and TRBJ2-7; D might be TRBD1 (5 bases). The V end was cut by 5 bases, the J end by 3 bases, with 5 bases between. The CDR3 length is 10 residues. Germline V CDR1 and CDR2: SQVTM, ANQGSEA.